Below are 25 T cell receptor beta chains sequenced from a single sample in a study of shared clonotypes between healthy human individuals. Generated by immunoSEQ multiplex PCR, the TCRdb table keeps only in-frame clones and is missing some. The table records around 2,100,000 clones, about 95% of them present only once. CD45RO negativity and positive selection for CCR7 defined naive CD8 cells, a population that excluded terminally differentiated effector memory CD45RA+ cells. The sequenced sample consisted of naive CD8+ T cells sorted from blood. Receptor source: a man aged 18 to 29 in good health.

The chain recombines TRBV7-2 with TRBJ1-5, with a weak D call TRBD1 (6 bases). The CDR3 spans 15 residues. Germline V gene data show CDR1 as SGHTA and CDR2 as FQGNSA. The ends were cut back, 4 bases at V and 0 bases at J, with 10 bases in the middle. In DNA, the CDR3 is TGTGCCAGCAGCTCTCAGGGGTATAGCAATCAGCCCCAGCATTTT. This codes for CASSSQGYSNQPQHF.

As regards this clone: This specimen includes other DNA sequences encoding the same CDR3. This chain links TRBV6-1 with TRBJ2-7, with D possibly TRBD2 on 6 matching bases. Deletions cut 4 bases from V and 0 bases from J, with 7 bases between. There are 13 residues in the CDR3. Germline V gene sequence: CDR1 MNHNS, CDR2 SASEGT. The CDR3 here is CASSVGSSYEQYF. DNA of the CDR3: TGTGCCAGCAGTGTCGGGAGCTCCTACGAGCAGTACTTC.

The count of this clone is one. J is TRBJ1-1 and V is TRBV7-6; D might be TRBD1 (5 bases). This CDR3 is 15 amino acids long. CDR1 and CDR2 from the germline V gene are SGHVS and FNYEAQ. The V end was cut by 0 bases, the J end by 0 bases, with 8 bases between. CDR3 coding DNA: TGTGCCAGCAGCTTAGCACCAGGGATGAACACTGAAGCTTTCTTT. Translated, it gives CASSLAPGMNTEAFF.

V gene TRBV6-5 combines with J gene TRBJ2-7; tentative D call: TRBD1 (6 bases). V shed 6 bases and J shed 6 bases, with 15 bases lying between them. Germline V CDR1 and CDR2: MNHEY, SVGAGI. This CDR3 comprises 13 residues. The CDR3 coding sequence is TGTGCCAGCAGCCCCGGGACACTTCTCGAGCAGTACTTC. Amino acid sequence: CASSPGTLLEQYF.

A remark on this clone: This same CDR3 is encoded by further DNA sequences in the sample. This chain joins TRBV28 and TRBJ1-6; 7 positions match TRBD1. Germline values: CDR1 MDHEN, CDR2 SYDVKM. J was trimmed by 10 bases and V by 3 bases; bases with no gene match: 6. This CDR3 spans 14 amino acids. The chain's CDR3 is CASSFRGARSPLHF. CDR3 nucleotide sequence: TGTGCCAGCAGTTTCAGGGGGGCTAGGTCACCCCTCCACTTT.

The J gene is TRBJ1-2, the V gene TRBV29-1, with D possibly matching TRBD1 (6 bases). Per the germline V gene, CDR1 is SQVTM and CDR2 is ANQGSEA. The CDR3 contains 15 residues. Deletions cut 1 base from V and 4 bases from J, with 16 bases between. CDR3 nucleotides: TGCAGCGTTGAAGGGCTTCCAGGACAGTCCTATGGCTACACCTTC. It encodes CSVEGLPGQSYGYTF.

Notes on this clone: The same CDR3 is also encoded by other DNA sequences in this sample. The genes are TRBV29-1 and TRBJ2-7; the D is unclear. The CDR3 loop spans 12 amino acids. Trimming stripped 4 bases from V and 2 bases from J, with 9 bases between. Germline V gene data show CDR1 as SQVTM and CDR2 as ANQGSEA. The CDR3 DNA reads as TGCAGCGTTGGACACGGCCCCTACGAGCAGTACTTC. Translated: CSVGHGPYEQYF.

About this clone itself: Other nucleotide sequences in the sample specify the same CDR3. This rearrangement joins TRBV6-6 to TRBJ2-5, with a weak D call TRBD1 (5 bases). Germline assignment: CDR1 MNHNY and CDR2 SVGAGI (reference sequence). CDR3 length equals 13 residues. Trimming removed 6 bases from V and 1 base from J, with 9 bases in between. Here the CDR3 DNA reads TGTGCCAGCAGCCGCGACAGCCAAGAGACCCAGTACTTC. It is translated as CASSRDSQETQYF.

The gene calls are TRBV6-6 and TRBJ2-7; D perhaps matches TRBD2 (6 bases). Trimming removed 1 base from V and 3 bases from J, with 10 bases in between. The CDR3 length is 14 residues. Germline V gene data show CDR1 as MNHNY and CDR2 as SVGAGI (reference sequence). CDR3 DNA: TGTGCCAGCAGTTACTGGGACTTATACTACGAGCAGTACTTC. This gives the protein CASSYWDLYYEQYF.

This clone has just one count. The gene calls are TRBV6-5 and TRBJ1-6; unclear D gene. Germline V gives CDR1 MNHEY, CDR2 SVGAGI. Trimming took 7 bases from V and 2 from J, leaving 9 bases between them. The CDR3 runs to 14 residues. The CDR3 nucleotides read TGTGCCAGCATACCCGACGCCTATAATTCACCCCTCCACTTT. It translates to CASIPDAYNSPLHF.

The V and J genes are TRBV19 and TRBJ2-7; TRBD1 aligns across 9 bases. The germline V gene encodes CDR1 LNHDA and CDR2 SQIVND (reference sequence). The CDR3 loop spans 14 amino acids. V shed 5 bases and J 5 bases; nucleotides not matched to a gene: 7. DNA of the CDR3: TGTGCCAGTAGTTACAGGGGGCCGGCTAACGAGCAGTACTTC. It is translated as CASSYRGPANEQYF.

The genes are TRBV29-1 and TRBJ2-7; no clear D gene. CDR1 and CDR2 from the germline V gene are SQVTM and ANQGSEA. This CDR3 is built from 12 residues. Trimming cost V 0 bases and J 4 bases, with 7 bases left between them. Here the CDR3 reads CSVEDIDYEQYF. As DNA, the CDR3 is TGCAGCGTTGAAGATATAGATTACGAGCAGTACTTC.

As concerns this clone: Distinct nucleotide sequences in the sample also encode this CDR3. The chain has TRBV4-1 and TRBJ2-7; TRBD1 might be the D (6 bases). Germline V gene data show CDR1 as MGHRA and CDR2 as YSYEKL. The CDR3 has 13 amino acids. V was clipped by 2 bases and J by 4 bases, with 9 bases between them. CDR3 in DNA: TGCGCCAGCAGCCAAACAGGGCCGTACGAGCAGTACTTC. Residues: CASSQTGPYEQYF.

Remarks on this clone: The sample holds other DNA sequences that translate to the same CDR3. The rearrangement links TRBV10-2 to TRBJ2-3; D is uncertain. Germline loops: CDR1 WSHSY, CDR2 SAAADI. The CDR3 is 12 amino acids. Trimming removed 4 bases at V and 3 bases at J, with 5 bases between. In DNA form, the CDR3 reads TGCGCCAGCAGTGGGGGAACAGATACGCAGTATTTT. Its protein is CASSGGTDTQYF.

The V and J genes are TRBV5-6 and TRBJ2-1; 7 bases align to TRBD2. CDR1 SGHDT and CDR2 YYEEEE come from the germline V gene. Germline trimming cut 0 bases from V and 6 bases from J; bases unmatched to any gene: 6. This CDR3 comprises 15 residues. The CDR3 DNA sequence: TGTGCCAGCAGCTTGGAGGGATGGACTAGCAATGAGCAGTTCTTC. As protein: CASSLEGWTSNEQFF.

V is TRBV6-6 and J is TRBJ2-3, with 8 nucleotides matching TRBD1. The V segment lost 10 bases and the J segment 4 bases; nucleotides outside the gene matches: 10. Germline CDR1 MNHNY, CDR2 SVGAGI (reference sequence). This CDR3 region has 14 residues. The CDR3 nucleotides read TGTGCCACCCAGGACGCAGGGGGCGCAGATACGCAGTATTTT. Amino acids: CATQDAGGADTQYF.

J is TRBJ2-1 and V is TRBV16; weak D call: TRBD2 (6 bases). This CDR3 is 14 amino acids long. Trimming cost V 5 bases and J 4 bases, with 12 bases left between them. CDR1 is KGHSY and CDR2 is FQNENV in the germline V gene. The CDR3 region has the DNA TGTGCCAGCAGCTGGGACTTCCTGTACAATGAGCAGTTCTTC. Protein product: CASSWDFLYNEQFF. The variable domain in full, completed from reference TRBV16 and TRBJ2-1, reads GEEVAQTPKHLVRGEGQKAKLYCAPIKGHSYVFWYQQVLKNEFKFLISFQNENVFDETGMPKERFSAKCLPNSPCSLEIQATKLEDSAVYFCASSWDFLYNEQFFGPGTRLTVL.

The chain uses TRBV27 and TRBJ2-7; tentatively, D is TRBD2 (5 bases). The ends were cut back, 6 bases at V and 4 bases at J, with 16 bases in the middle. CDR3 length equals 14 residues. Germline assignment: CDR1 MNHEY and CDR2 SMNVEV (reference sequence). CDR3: CASRPLSRTYEQYF. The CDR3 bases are TGTGCCAGCAGACCCTTATCCCGGACTTACGAGCAGTACTTC.

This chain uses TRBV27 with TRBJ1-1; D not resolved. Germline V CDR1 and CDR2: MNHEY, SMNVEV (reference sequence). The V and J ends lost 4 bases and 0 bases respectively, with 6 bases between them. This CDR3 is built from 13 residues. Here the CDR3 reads CASSSQVNTEAFF. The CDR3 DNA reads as TGTGCCAGCAGTTCTCAAGTGAACACTGAAGCTTTCTTT.

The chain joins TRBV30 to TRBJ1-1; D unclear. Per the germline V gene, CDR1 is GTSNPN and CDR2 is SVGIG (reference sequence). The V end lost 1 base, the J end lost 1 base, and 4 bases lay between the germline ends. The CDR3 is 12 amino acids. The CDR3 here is CAWSDRNTEAFF. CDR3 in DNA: TGTGCCTGGAGTGATCGGAACACTGAAGCTTTCTTT.

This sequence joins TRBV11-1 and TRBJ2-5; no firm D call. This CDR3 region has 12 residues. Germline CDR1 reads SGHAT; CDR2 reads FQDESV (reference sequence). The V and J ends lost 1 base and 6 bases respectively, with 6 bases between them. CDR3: CASSLESKTQYF. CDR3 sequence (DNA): TGTGCCAGCAGCTTAGAATCCAAGACCCAGTACTTC.

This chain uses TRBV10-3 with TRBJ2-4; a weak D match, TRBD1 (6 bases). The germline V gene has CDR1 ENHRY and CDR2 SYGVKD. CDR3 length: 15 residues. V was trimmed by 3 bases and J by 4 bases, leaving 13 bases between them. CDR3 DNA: TGTGCCATCAGTGACCCACAGGGACCGAAAAACATTCAGTACTTC. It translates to CAISDPQGPKNIQYF.

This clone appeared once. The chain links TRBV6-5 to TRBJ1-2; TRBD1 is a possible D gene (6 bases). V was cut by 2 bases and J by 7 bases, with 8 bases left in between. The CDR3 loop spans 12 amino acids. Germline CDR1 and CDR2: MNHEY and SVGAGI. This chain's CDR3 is CASSYGGSGYTF. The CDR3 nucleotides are TGTGCCAGCAGTTACGGGGGCTCTGGCTACACCTTC.

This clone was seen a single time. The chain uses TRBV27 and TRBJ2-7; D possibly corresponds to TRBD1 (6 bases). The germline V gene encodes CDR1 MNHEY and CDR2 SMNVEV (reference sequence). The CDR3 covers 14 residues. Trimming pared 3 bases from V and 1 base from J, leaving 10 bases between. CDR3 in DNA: TGTGCCAGCAGTTTTCGGACAGAGTCCTACGAGCAGTACTTC. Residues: CASSFRTESYEQYF.

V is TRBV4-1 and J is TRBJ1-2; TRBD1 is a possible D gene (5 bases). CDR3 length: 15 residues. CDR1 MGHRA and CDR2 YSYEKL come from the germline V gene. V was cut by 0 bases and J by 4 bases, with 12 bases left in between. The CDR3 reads CASSQDDSPSYGYTF. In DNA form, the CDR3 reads TGCGCCAGCAGCCAAGATGACAGCCCGTCCTATGGCTACACCTTC.